This T cell receptor beta chain was recorded in a study of neurological immune-mediated disorders. This clonotype showed up many times. The CDR3 is 16 amino acids. Trimming pared 5 bases from V and 0 bases from J, leaving 14 bases between. Germline CDR1 SGHRS, CDR2 YFSETQ. TCRdb independently ran MiXCR on the 5' RACE reads; one entry per CDR3 protein. The profile shows tens of thousands of distinct CDR3 sequences, less than 15% of them singletons. The material sequenced was PBMCs. The sequence was collected from a woman aged 45-65 years in good health. This sequence joins TRBV5-1 and TRBJ2-2; no firm D call. The CDR3 sequence is CASRSGTSSNTGELFF. CDR3 DNA: TGCGCCAGCAGATCCGGCACCTCCTCGAACACCGGGGAGCTGTTTTTT.